The 24 T cell receptor beta chains listed next were all sequenced from one sample in a study of T cells after yellow fever vaccination (dated by TCRdb to the late 2010s). Interpreted using the paper, the treatment or condition label stands for: live attenuated yellow fever vaccine strain. The library was prepared using 5' RACE. Sequenced using an Illumina NovaSeq 6000. The raw public reads went through TCRdb reprocessing: fastp at Q25, MiXCR clone calling, in-frame beta chains kept. Every CDR3 protein is listed once, alongside the most common genes and DNA of its rows. For this sample the table gives around 56,000 distinct CDR3 sequences, of which approximately 5.7% were detected only once. Jointly, the top ten make up 25% to 40% of the sample. The specimen was PBMCs, either bulk or a sorted T-cell subset (CD4+, CD8+, memory, or dextramer-sorted; not recorded which), collected on the day of the yellow fever booster vaccination. The source of these receptors is a man aged 18 to 35 who received the YFV17D yellow fever vaccine.

The rearrangement joins TRBV7-9 to TRBJ1-1; D is unresolved. The CDR3 is 15 amino acids. V was shortened by 5 bases and J by 6 bases, with 19 bases between the two germline ends. Germline CDR1 SEHNR, CDR2 FQNEAQ (reference sequence). CDR3 coding DNA: TGTGCCAGCAGCCCGTGGTTGGGTTTGGGCGCTGAAGCTTTCTTT. This sequence encodes CASSPWLGLGAEAFF.

In its sample, this clonotype was seen a few times. J is TRBJ2-3 and V is TRBV6-6, with TRBD2 matching over 10 bases. CDR3 length: 14 residues. The germline CDR1 and CDR2 sequences are MNHNY and SVGAGI (reference sequence). Germline trimming cut 4 bases from V and 6 bases from J; bases unmatched to any gene: 4. DNA for the CDR3: TGTGCCAGCAGTTTCCCGACTAGCGGGGATACGCAGTATTTT. Protein product: CASSFPTSGDTQYF.

This sequence joins TRBV6-5 and TRBJ1-5; D is uncertain. V was cut by 4 bases and J by 5 bases, with 15 bases left in between. The CDR3 length is 15 residues. The V gene's germline CDR1 is MNHEY and CDR2 SVGAGI. DNA for the CDR3: TGTGCCAGCAGTTCATCAGGACCGCCGGATCAGCCCCAGCATTTT. Its protein is CASSSSGPPDQPQHF.

This clonotype was counted only a few times. V usage is TRBV10-3 and J usage is TRBJ2-7; TRBD2 might be the D (5 bases). This CDR3 is built from 15 residues. The V and J ends lost 3 bases and 6 bases respectively, with 18 bases between them. Germline V gives CDR1 ENHRY, CDR2 SYGVKD. For the CDR3, the DNA is TGTGCCATCAGTGATGTGGAGCAAATCAGCGGCGAGCAGTACTTC. It yields the protein CAISDVEQISGEQYF.

The V and J genes are TRBV7-9 and TRBJ1-6; D gene unclear. V lost 1 base and J lost 6, with 10 bases in between. CDR3 length: 15 amino acids. Germline V gene sequence: CDR1 SEHNR, CDR2 FQNEAQ (reference sequence). CDR3 nucleotide sequence: TGTGCCAGCAGCTTAGGGGGTTTATTTAATTCACCCCTCCACTTT. It specifies CASSLGGLFNSPLHF.

This clonotype turned up a few times. V usage is TRBV10-3 and J usage is TRBJ2-5; the match to TRBD2 covers 11 bases. This CDR3 is 16 amino acids long. V dropped 10 bases and J dropped 5; count of bases not matched to a gene: 15. CDR1 is ENHRY and CDR2 is SYGVKD in the germline V gene. The CDR3 sequence is CATRRSGLAVNETQYF. The DNA of the CDR3 is TGTGCCACGCGGAGATCGGGACTAGCGGTAAACGAGACCCAGTACTTC.

Many counts were recorded for this clonotype. This sequence joins TRBV11-2 and TRBJ1-6; a possible D gene is TRBD1 (6 bases). The CDR3 sequence is 17 residues long. The germline V gene encodes CDR1 SGHAT and CDR2 FQNNGV. V was cut by 0 bases and J by 8 bases, with 17 bases left in between. CDR3 protein: CASSLDYPRGKDSPLHF. The CDR3, as DNA: TGTGCCAGCAGCTTAGATTATCCCAGGGGTAAGGATTCACCCCTCCACTTT.

The chain links TRBV6-5 to TRBJ1-1; 8 bases align to TRBD1. Germline values: CDR1 MNHEY, CDR2 SVGAGI. The CDR3 spans 11 residues. V was clipped by 6 bases and J by 8 bases; unmatched bases: 2. In nucleotides, the CDR3 is TGTGCCAGCAGACGGACAGGGGAAGCTTTCTTT. This encodes CASRRTGEAFF.

The chain has TRBV10-3 and TRBJ2-2; D could derive from TRBD1 or TRBD2 (5 bases each). There are 17 residues in the CDR3. V was pared by 0 bases and J by 0 bases, with 11 bases between. Germline CDR1 reads ENHRY; CDR2 reads SYGVKD. CDR3 sequence (DNA): TGTGCCATCAGTGAGTCAGGGACGGCCTCGAACACCGGGGAGCTGTTTTTT. Its protein is CAISESGTASNTGELFF.

This clonotype was seen ten or more times. The genes are TRBV11-2 and TRBJ2-1; TRBD2 agrees at 7 bases. V was pared by 0 bases and J by 2 bases, with 1 base of the junction left unmatched. The CDR3 is 15 residues long. Germline V gene data show CDR1 as SGHAT and CDR2 as FQNNGV. The DNA of the CDR3 is TGTGCCAGCAGCTTAGACGGGGGGACCTACAATGAGCAGTTCTTC. Protein: CASSLDGGTYNEQFF.

In this sample, this clonotype turned up a few times. The V and J genes are TRBV6-5 and TRBJ2-7; TRBD1 aligns across 8 bases. The CDR3 sequence is 15 residues long. Germline V gene sequence: CDR1 MNHEY, CDR2 SVGAGI. V shed 4 bases and J 5 bases; nucleotides not matched to a gene: 10. The CDR3 protein is CASSSRGDRGNEQYV. DNA for the CDR3: TGTGCCAGCAGTTCCCGAGGAGACAGGGGAAACGAGCAGTACGTC.

This clonotype has at least ten counts. The chain has TRBV29-1 and TRBJ2-5; possible D gene TRBD2, 5 bases. There are 14 residues in the CDR3. CDR1 is SQVTM, CDR2 ANQGSEA, per germline. The V end lost 1 base, the J end lost 2 bases, and 11 bases lay between the germline ends. CDR3 coding DNA: TGCAGCGTTGAAGGCCTAGCAAGGCAAGAGACCCAGTACTTC. Encoded protein: CSVEGLARQETQYF.

This clonotype has just a few counts. The rearrangement links TRBV4-2 to TRBJ1-6; 9 bases agree with TRBD1. V trimming: 4 bases; J trimming: 6 bases; junction bases outside the gene matches: 7. This CDR3 has 16 residues. Germline V gives CDR1 LGHNA, CDR2 YNFKEQ. CDR3 nucleotides: TGTGCCAGCAGCCCGGACAGGGGAATTACTAATTCACCCCTCCACTTT. Residues: CASSPDRGITNSPLHF.

This clonotype was counted a few times. The chain joins TRBV7-2 to TRBJ2-3; 7 bases line up with TRBD1. Looked up from germline, CDR1 is SGHTA and CDR2 is FQGNSA. This CDR3 has 16 residues. V lost 5 bases to trimming and J lost 0 bases; unmatched junction nucleotides: 8. CDR3 loop: CASSLDRRLSTDTQYF. The CDR3 DNA reads TGTGCCAGCAGCCTGGACAGGAGATTAAGCACAGATACGCAGTATTTT.

This clonotype has at least ten counts. This chain uses TRBV20-1 with TRBJ2-3; D is possibly TRBD2 (6 bases). Trimming took 1 base from V and 5 from J, leaving 16 bases between them. Germline CDR1 DFQATT, CDR2 SNEGSKA (reference sequence). The CDR3 runs to 15 residues. The CDR3 loop is CSARVWLARGDTQYF. The CDR3 DNA is TGCAGTGCTAGAGTGTGGCTAGCGCGAGGAGATACGCAGTATTTT.

The chain couples TRBV24-1 to TRBJ2-7, with 10 bases lining up with TRBD1. The CDR3 is 16 amino acids. CDR1 KGHDR and CDR2 SFDVKD come from the germline V gene. V lost 0 bases to trimming and J lost 4 bases; unmatched junction nucleotides: 5. The CDR3 spells CATSDLPGQGSYEQYF. The CDR3 DNA follows: TGTGCCACCAGTGATTTGCCGGGACAGGGGTCATACGAGCAGTACTTC.

This clonotype was seen a few times. The CDR3 DNA sequence: TGTGCCATCAGTGATGTGTATGAAGCTTTCTTT. As protein: CAISDVYEAFF. The chain couples TRBV10-3 to TRBJ1-1; no firm D call. Germline V gene data show CDR1 as ENHRY and CDR2 as SYGVKD. The CDR3 spans 11 residues. Deletions cut 3 bases from V and 7 bases from J, with 6 bases between.

The table lists this clonotype with many counts. V and J are TRBV10-3 and TRBJ2-1, with 11 bases aligning to TRBD2. Germline-derived CDR1 and CDR2 are ENHRY and SYGVKD. The ends lost 6 bases at V and 8 bases at J; junction bases unmatched: 9. CDR3 length: 15 amino acids. Written as DNA, the CDR3 is TGTGCCATCAGCGCTGCTAGCGGGGGGAACGATGAGCAGTTCTTC. It yields the protein CAISAASGGNDEQFF.

This clonotype has a handful of counts. The V gene is TRBV7-9, the J gene TRBJ1-5, with D possibly TRBD1 on 5 matching bases. V was pared by 5 bases and J by 9 bases, with 23 bases between. CDR3 length: 16 residues. Germline values: CDR1 SEHNR, CDR2 FQNEAQ (reference sequence). The CDR3 DNA reads TGTGCCAGCAGCACCCGGGGACCCGGCGGAATCGCGCCCCAGCATTTT. Translated: CASSTRGPGGIAPQHF.

This clonotype was detected a few times. This sequence joins TRBV6-2 or TRBV6-3 and TRBJ1-5, with D uncertain. V was cut by 8 bases and J by 7 bases, with 15 bases left in between. The germline V gene encodes CDR1 MNHEY and CDR2 SVGEGT. The CDR3 contains 13 residues. DNA for the CDR3: TGTGCCAGCCGTGGCAGTTTTATACAGCCCCAGCATTTT. Its translation: CASRGSFIQPQHF.

This clonotype was seen a handful of times. The chain couples TRBV25-1 to TRBJ1-1, with D possibly being TRBD1 (6 bases). There are 14 residues in the CDR3. Germline CDR1 and CDR2: MGHDK and SYGVNS. V gave up 4 bases and J gave up 4 bases, with 13 bases separating them. CDR3 nucleotides: TGTGCCAGCAGTGTTTACAGGGAGAGCACTGAAGCTTTCTTT. It codes for CASSVYRESTEAFF.

Many counts were recorded for this clonotype. V usage is TRBV7-9 and J usage is TRBJ2-3, with 8 bases matching TRBD2. Germline-derived CDR1 and CDR2 are SEHNR and FQNEAQ (reference sequence). V was clipped by 5 bases and J by 6 bases; unmatched bases: 7. The CDR3 has 14 amino acids. Here the CDR3 DNA reads TGTGCCAGCAGCCCTCCGGGACTAGTGGATACGCAGTATTTT. It translates to CASSPPGLVDTQYF.

CDR3 protein: CASRETGGARQPQHF. The DNA for the CDR3 is TGTGCCAGCAGAGAGACAGGGGGCGCGAGGCAGCCCCAGCATTTT. V and J are TRBV2 and TRBJ1-5, with 10 nucleotides matching TRBD1. Germline trimming cut 6 bases from V and 7 bases from J; bases unmatched to any gene: 9. The CDR3 runs 15 residues. The germline gives CDR1 SNHLY, CDR2 FYNNEI.

The sample holds a few counts of this clonotype. V usage is TRBV6-6 and J usage is TRBJ1-1; D uncertain. V was clipped by 8 bases and J by 2 bases, with 21 bases between them. CDR1 and CDR2 from the germline V gene are MNHNY and SVGAGI (reference sequence). The CDR3 has 16 residues. The CDR3: CASGSFPVLRNTEAFF. CDR3 DNA: TGTGCCAGCGGATCTTTTCCGGTCCTTAGAAACACTGAAGCTTTCTTT.